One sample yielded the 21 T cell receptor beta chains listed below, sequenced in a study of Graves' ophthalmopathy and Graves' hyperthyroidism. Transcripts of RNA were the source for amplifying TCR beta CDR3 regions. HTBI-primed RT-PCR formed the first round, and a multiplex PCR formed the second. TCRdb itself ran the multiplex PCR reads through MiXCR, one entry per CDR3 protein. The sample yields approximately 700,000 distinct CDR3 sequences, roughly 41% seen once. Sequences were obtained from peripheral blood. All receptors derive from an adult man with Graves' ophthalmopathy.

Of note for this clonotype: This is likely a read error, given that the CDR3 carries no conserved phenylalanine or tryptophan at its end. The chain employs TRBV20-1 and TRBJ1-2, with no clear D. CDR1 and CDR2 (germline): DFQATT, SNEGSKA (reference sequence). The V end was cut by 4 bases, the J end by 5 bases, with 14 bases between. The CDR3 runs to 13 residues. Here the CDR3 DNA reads TGCAGTGCTACCCTAGCCCTGAGATATGGCTACACCGTC. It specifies CSATLALRYGYTV.

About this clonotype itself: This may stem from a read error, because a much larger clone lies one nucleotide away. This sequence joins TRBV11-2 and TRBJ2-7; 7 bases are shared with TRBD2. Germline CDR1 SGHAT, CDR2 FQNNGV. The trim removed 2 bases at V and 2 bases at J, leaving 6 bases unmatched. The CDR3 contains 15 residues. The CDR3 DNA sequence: TGTGCCAGCAGCTTAAAGGGAGGGGTCCCCTACGAGCAGTACTTC. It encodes CASSLKGGVPYEQYF. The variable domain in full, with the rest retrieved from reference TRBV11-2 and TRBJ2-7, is EAGVAQSPRYKIIEKRQSVAFWCNPISGHATLYWYQQILGQGPKLLIQFQNNGVVDDSQLPKDRFSAERLKGVDSTLKIQPAKLEDSAVYLCASSLKGGVPYEQYFGPGTRLTVT.

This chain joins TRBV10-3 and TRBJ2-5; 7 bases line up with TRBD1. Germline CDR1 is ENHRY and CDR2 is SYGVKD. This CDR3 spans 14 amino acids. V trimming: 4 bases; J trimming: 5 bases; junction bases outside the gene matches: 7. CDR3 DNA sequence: TGTGCCATCAGTGGGACAGGCAGGTGGGAGACCCAGTACTTC. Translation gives CAISGTGRWETQYF.

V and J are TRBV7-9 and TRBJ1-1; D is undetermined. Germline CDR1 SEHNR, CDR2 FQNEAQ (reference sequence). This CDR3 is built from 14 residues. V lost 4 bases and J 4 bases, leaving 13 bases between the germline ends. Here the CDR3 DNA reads TGTGCCAGCAGCTCCGGAGGGATTGGCACTGAAGCTTTCTTT. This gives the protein CASSSGGIGTEAFF. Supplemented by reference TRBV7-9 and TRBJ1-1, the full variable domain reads DTGVSQNPRHKITKRGQNVTFRCDPISEHNRLYWYRQTLGQGPEFLTYFQNEAQLEKSRLLSDRFSAERPKGSFSTLEIQRTEQGDSAMYLCASSSGGIGTEAFFGQGTRLTVV.

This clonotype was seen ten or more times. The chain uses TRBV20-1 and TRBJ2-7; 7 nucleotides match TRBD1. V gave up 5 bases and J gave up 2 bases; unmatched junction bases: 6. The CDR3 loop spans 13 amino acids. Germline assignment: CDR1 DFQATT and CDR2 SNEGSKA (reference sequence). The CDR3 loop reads CSASYRGTYEQYF. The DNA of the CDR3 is TGCAGTGCTTCCTACAGGGGAACCTACGAGCAGTACTTC.

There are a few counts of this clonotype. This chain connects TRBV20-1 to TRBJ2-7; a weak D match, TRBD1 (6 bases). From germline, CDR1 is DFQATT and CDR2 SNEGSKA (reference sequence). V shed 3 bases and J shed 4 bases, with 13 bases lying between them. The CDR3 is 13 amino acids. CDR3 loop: CSASLGALYEQYF. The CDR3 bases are TGCAGTGCTAGCTTGGGGGCGTTGTACGAGCAGTACTTC.

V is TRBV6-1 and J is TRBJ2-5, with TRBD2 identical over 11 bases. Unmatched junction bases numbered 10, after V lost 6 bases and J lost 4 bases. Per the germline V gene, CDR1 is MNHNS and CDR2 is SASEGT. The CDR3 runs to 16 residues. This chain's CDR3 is CASRLAGAEERETQYF. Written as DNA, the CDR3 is TGTGCCAGCAGACTAGCGGGAGCGGAGGAAAGAGAGACCCAGTACTTC.

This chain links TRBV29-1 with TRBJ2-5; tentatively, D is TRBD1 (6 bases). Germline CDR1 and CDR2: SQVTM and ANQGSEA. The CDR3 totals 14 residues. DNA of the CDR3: TGCAGAGTCGACGGCGTGGATCAGGGGGAGACCCAGTACTTC. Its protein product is CRVDGVDQGETQYF. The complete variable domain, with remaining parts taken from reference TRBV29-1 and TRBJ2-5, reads SAVISQKPSRDICQRGTSLTIQCQVDSQVTMMFWYRQQPGQSLTLIATANQGSEATYESGFVIDKFPISRPNLTFSTLTVSNMSPEDSSIYLCRVDGVDQGETQYFGPGTRLLVL.

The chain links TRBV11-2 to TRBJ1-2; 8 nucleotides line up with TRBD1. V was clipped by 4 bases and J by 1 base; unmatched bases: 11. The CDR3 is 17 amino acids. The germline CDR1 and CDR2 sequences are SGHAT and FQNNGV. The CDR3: CASSSGQGLPSNYGYTF. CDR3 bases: TGTGCCAGCAGCTCCGGACAGGGTTTACCCAGTAACTATGGCTACACCTTC.

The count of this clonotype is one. The DNA of the CDR3 is TGCAGTGCCTCCGGGACAGGGGTTGCGACCCAGTACTTC. It codes for CSASGTGVATQYF. The chain has TRBV20-1 and TRBJ2-5; 10 nucleotides align to TRBD1. Unmatched junction bases numbered 8, after V lost 6 bases and J lost 7 bases. The CDR3 runs to 13 residues. The germline V gene has CDR1 DFQATT and CDR2 SNEGSKA (reference sequence).

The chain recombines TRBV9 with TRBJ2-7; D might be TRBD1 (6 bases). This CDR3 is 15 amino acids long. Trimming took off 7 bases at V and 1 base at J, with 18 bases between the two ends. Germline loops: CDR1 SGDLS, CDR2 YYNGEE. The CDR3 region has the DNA TGTGCCAGCTCTACCACGGGACACCAATCCTACGAGCAGTACTTC. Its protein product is CASSTTGHQSYEQYF. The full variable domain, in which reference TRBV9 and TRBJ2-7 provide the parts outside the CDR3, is DSGVTQTPKHLITATGQRVTLRCSPRSGDLSVYWYQQSLDQGLQFLIQYYNGEERAKGNILERFSAQQFPDLHSELNLSSLELGDSALYFCASSTTGHQSYEQYFGPGTRLTVT.

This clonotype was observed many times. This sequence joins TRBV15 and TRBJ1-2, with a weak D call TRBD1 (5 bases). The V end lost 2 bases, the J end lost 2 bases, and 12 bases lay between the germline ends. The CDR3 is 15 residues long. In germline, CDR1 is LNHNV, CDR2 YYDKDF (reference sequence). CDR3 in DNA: TGTGCCACCAGCAGACTCCGGGACGGGAACTATGGCTACACCTTC. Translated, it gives CATSRLRDGNYGYTF.

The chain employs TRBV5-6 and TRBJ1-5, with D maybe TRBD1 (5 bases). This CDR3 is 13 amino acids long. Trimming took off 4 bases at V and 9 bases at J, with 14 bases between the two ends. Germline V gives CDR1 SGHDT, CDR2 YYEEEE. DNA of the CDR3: TGTGCCAGCAGCAGTGGGGGACTGGGGCCCCAGCATTTT. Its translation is CASSSGGLGPQHF.

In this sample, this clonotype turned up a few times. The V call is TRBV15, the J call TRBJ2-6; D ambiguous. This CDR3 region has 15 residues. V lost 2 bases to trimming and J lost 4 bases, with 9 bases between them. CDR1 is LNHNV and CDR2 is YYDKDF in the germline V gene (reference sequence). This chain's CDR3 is CATSRFGQGANVLTF. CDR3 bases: TGTGCCACCAGCAGATTCGGTCAGGGGGCCAACGTCCTGACTTTC.

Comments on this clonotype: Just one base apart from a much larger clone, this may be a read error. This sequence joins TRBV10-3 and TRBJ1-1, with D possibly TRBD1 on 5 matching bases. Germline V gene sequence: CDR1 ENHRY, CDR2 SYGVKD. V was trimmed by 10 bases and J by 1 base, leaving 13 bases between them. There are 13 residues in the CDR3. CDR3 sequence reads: CASQGSQNTEAFF. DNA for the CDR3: TGTGCCAGCCAGGGTTCCCAGAACACTGAAGCTTTCTTT.

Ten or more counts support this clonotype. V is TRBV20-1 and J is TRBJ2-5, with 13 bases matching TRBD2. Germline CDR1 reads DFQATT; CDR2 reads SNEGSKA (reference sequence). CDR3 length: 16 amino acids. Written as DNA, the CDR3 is TGCAGCTCTGAGGCCGGTCCGACTAGCGGGAGGGAGACCCAGTACTTC. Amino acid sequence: CSSEAGPTSGRETQYF.

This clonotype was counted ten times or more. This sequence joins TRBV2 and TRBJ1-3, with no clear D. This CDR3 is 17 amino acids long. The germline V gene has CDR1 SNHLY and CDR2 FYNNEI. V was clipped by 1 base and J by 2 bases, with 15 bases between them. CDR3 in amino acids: CASSEGAGARAGNTIYF. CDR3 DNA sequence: TGTGCCAGCAGTGAAGGGGCGGGAGCAAGAGCTGGAAACACCATATATTTT.

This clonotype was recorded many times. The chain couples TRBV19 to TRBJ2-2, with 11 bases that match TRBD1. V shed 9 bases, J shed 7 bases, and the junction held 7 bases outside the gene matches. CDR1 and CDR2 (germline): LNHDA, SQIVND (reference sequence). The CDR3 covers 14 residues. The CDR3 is CASRDRGSDGELFF. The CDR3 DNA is TGTGCCAGCCGGGACAGGGGGTCGGACGGGGAGCTGTTTTTT. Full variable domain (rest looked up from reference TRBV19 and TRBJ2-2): DGGITQSPKYLFRKEGQNVTLSCEQNLNHDAMYWYRQDPGQGLRLIYYSQIVNDFQKGDIAEGYSVSREKKESFPLTVTSAQKNPTAFYLCASRDRGSDGELFFGEGSRLTVL.

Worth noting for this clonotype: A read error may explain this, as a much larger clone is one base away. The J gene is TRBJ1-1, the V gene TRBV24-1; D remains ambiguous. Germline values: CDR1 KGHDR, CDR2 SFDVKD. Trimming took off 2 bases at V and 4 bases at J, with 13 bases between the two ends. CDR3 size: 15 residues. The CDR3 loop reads CATSDSADGFTEAFF. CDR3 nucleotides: TGTGCCACCAGTGATTCAGCGGACGGGTTCACTGAAGCTTTCTTT.

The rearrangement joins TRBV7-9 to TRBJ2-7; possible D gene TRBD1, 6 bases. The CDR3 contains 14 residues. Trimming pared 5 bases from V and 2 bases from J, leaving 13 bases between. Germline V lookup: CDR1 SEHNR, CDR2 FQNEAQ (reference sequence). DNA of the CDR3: TGTGCCAGCAGCCGGGACACGAACCCCTACGAGCAGTACTTC. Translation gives CASSRDTNPYEQYF.

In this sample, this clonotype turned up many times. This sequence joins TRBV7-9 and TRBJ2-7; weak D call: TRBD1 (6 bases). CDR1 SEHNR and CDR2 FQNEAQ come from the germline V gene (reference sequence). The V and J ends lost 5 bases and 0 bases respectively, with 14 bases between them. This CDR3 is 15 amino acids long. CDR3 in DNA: TGTGCCAGCAGCAAAAAACAGGGTAGCTCCTACGAGCAGTACTTC. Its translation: CASSKKQGSSYEQYF.